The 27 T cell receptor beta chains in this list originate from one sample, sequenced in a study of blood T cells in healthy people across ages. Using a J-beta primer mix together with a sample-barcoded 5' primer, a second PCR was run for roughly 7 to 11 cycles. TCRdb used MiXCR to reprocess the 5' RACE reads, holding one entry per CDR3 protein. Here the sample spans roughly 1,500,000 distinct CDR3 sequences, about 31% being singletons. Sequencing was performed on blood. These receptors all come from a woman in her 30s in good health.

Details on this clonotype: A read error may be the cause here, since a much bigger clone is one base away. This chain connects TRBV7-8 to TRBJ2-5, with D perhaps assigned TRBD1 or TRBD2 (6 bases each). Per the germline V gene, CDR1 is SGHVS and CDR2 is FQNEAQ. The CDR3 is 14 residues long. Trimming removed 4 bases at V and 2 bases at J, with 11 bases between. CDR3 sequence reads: CASSSRRGQETQYF. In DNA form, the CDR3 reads TGTGCCAGCAGCTCCCGGAGGGGGCAAGAGACCCAGTACTTC.

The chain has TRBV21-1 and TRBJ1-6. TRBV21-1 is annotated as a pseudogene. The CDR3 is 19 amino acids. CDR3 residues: CASSGKARQIGTYNSPLHF. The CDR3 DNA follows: TGTGCCAGCAGTGGGAAAGCGCGGCAGATCGGTACCTATAATTCACCCCTCCACTTT.

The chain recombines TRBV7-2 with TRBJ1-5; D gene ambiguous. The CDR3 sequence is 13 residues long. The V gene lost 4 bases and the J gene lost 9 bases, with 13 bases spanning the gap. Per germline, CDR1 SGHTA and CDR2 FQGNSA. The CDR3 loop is CASSSKVGRPQHF. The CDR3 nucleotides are TGTGCCAGCAGCTCCAAAGTGGGGAGGCCCCAGCATTTT.

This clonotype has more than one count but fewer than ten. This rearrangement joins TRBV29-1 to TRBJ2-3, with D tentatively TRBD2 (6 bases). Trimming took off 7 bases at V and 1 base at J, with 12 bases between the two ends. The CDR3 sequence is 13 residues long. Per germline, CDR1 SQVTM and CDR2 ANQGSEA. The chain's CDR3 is CSAWGGGTDTQYF. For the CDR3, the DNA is TGCAGCGCATGGGGCGGGGGCACAGATACGCAGTATTTT.

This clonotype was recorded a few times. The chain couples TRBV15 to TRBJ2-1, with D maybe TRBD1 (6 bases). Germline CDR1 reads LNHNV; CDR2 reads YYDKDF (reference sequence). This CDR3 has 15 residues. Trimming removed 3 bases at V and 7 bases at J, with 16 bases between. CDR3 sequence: CATSSPSQGWNEQFF. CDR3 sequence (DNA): TGTGCCACCAGCAGCCCCTCTCAGGGGTGGAATGAGCAGTTCTTC.

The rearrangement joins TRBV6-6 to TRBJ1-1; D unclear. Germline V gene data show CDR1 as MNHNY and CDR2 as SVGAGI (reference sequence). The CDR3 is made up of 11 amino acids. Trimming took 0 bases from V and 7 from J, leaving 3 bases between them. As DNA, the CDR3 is TGTGCCAGCAGTTACTCGAGTGAAGCTTTCTTT. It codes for CASSYSSEAFF.

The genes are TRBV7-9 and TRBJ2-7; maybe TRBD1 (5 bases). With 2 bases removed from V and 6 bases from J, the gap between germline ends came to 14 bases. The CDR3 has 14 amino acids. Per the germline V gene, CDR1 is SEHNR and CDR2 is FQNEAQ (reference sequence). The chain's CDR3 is CASSLTAGSGEQYF. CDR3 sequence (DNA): TGTGCCAGCAGCTTAACTGCAGGGTCGGGCGAGCAGTACTTC.

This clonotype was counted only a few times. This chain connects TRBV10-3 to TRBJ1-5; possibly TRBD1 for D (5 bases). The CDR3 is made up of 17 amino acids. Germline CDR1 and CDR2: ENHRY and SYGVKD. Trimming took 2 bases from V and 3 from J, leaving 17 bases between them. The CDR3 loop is CAISEIFRQGSNQPQHF. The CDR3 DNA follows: TGTGCCATCAGTGAGATTTTTCGCCAGGGCTCCAATCAGCCCCAGCATTTT.

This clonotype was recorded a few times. This chain's CDR3 is CSARDGGAQTNYGYTF. CDR3 coding DNA: TGCAGTGCTAGAGATGGGGGGGCGCAAACTAACTATGGCTACACCTTC. The genes are TRBV20-1 and TRBJ1-2; possible D gene TRBD1, 6 bases. CDR1 is DFQATT, CDR2 SNEGSKA, per germline (reference sequence). V was pared by 0 bases and J by 0 bases, with 14 bases between. There are 16 residues in the CDR3.

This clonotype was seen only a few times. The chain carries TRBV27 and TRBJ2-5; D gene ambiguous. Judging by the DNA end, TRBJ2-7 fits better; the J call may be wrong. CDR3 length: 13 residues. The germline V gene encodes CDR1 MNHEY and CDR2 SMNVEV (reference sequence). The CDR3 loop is CASRPRSYREQYF. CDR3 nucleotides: TGTGCCAGCAGGCCGAGGTCGTACCGCGAGCAGTACTTC.

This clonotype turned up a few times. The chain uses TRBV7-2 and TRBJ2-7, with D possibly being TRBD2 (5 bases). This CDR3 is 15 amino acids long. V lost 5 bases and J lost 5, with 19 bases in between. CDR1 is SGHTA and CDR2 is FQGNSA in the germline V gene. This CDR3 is CASSTADWLSDEQYF. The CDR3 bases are TGTGCCAGCAGCACGGCGGACTGGCTTTCGGACGAGCAGTACTTC. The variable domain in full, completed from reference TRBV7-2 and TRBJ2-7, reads GAGVSQSPSNKVTEKGKDVELRCDPISGHTALYWYRQSLGQGLEFLIYFQGNSAPDKSGLPSDRFSAERTGGSVSTLTIQRTQQEDSAVYLCASSTADWLSDEQYFGPGTRLTVT.

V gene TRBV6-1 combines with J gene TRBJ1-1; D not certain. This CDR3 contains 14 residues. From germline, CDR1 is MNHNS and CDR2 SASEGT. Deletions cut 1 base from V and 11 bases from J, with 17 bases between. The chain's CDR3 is CASSEVGPNLGAFF. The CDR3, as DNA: TGTGCCAGCAGTGAAGTTGGCCCCAATTTGGGCGCTTTCTTT.

CDR3 sequence: CASSLRAGGDGEAFF. Here the CDR3 DNA reads TGTGCCAGCAGCCTTCGAGCGGGGGGGGATGGTGAAGCTTTCTTT. This chain connects TRBV11-2 to TRBJ1-1, with D perhaps matching TRBD1 (5 bases). The CDR3 covers 15 residues. In germline, CDR1 is SGHAT, CDR2 FQNNGV. V shed 5 bases and J shed 7 bases, with 20 bases lying between them.

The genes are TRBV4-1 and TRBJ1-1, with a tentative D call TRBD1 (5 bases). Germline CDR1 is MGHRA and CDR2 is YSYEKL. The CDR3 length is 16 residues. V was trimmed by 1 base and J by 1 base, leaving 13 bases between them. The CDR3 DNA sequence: TGCGCCAGCAGCCAAGGCCCGGGACGGAGGAACACTGAAGCTTTCTTT. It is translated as CASSQGPGRRNTEAFF.

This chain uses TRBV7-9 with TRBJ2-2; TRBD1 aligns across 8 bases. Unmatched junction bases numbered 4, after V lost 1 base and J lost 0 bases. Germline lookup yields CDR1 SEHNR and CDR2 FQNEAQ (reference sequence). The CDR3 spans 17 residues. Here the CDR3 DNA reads TGTGCCAGCAGCTTAGGCCCAGGGGGCGCGAACACCGGGGAGCTGTTTTTT. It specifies CASSLGPGGANTGELFF.

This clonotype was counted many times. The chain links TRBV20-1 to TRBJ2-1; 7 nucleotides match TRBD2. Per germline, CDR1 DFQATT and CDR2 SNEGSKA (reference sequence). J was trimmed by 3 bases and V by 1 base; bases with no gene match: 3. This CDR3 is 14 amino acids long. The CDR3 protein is CSARAGGGYNEQFF. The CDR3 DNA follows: TGCAGTGCTAGAGCGGGAGGAGGCTACAATGAGCAGTTCTTC.

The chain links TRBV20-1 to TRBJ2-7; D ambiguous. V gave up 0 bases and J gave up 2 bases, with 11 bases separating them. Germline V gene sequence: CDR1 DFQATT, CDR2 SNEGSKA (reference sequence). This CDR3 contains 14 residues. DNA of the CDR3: TGCAGTGCTAGAGATCGTCGCTCAACCTACGAGCAGTACTTC. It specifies CSARDRRSTYEQYF.

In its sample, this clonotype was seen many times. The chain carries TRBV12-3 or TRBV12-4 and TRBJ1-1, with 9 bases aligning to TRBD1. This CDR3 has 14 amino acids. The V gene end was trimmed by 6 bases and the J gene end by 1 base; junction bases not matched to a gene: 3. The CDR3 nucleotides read TGTGCCAGCAGCCCGACAGGGGGGAACACTGAAGCTTTCTTT. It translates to CASSPTGGNTEAFF.

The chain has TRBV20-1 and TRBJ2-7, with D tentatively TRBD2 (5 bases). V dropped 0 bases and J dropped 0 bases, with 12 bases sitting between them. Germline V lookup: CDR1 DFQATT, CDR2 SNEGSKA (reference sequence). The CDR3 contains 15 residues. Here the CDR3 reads CSARDQAEISYEQYF. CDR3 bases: TGCAGTGCTAGAGATCAAGCGGAAATCTCCTACGAGCAGTACTTC.

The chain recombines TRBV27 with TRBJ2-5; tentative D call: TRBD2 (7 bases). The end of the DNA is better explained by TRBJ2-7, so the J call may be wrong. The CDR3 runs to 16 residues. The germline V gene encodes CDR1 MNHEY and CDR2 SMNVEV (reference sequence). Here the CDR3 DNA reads TGTGCCAGCAGTTTATCCGTAAGAGGGGGGGCCTACGAGCAGTACTTC. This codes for CASSLSVRGGAYEQYF.

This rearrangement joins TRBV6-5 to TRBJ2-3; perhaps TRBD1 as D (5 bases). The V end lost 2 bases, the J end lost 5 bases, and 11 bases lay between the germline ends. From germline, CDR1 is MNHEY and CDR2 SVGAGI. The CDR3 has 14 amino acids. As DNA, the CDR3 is TGTGCCAGCAGTTACGGGGCAGGGTTAGATACGCAGTATTTT. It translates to CASSYGAGLDTQYF.

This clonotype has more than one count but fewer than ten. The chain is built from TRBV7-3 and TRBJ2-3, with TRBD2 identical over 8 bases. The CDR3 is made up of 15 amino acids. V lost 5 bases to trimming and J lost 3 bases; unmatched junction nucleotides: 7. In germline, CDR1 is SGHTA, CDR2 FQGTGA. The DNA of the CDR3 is TGTGCCAGCAGCGCGCGCGGGGGGCTGACAGATACGCAGTATTTT. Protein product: CASSARGGLTDTQYF.

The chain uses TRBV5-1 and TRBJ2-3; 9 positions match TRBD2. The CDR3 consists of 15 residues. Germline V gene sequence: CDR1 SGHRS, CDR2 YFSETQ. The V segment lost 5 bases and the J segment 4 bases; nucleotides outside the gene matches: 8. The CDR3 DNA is TGCGCCAGCAGAAGTAGCGGGGGCTATTCAGATACGCAGTATTTT. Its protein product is CASRSSGGYSDTQYF.

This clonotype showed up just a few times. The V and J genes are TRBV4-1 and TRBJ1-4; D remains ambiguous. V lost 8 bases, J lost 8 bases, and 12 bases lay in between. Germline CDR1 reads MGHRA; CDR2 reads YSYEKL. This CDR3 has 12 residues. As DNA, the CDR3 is TGCGCCAGCGGTGATGCGGGGGAAAAACTGTTTTTT. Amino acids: CASGDAGEKLFF.

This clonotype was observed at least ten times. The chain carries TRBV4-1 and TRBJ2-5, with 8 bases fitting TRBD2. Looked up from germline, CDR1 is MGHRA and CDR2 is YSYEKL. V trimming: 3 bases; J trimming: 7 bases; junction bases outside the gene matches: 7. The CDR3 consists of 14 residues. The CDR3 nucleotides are TGCGCCAGCAGCCAGGTGACTAGCGCTGGGACCCAGTACTTC. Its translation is CASSQVTSAGTQYF.

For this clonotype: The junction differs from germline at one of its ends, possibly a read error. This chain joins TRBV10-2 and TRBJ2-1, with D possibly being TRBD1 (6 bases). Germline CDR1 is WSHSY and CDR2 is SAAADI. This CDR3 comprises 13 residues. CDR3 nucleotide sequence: TGCGCCAGCGCCGGGGACAACTACGATGAGCAGTTCTTC. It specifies CASAGDNYDEQFF.

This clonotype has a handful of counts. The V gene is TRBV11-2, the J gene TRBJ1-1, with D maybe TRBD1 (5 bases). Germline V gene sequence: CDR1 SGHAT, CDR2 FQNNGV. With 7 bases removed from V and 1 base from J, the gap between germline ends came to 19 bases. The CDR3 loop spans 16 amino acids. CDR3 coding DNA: TGTGCCAGCACTCGAAGTGGGGCAAGTCGGAACACTGAAGCTTTCTTT. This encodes CASTRSGASRNTEAFF. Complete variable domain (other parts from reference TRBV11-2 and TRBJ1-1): EAGVAQSPRYKIIEKRQSVAFWCNPISGHATLYWYQQILGQGPKLLIQFQNNGVVDDSQLPKDRFSAERLKGVDSTLKIQPAKLEDSAVYLCASTRSGASRNTEAFFGQGTRLTVV.